This passage covers 13 T cell receptor beta chains from one sample sequenced in a study of cytomegalovirus exposure and HLA in healthy donors. The primer mix had 60 Vbeta and 13 Jbeta primers. Generated by immunoSEQ multiplex PCR, the TCRdb table keeps only in-frame clones and is missing some. This sample has around 150,000 clones; roughly 79% occur once, and the top ten carry around 1.5%. What was sequenced was PBMCs. All receptors derive from a young man in good health and CMV-seropositive.

V usage is TRBV5-6 and J usage is TRBJ1-1; 8 nucleotides line up with TRBD1. The germline gives CDR1 SGHDT, CDR2 YYEEEE. The ends lost 1 base at V and 2 bases at J; junction bases unmatched: 4. The CDR3 spans 15 residues. The CDR3 sequence is CASSLQTGGNTEAFF. The DNA for the CDR3 is TGTGCCAGCAGCTTGCAAACAGGGGGTAACACTGAAGCTTTCTTT.

With regard to this clone: Sequence at one end of the junction differs from germline and may be a read error. The rearrangement links TRBV7-9 to TRBJ2-7, with 9 positions matching TRBD1. CDR3 length equals 15 residues. Germline values: CDR1 SEHNR, CDR2 FQNEAQ (reference sequence). The CDR3 loop reads CSSSSPGQGSNEQYF. The DNA for the CDR3 is TGTTCCAGCAGCTCTCCCGGACAGGGGTCGAACGAGCAGTACTTC.

The V gene is TRBV11-1, the J gene TRBJ1-1; TRBD1 matches 9 bases. This CDR3 region has 13 residues. V lost 4 bases to trimming and J lost 11 bases; unmatched junction nucleotides: 8. Germline V lookup: CDR1 SGHAT, CDR2 FQDESV (reference sequence). The chain's CDR3 is CASSSIRQGVAFF. CDR3 sequence (DNA): TGTGCCAGCAGCTCTATACGACAGGGGGTGGCTTTCTTT.

This clone was observed a single time. V and J are TRBV7-2 and TRBJ2-7, with TRBD1 matching 7 bases. Unmatched junction bases numbered 5, after V lost 0 bases and J lost 3 bases. Per the germline V gene, CDR1 is SGHTA and CDR2 is FQGNSA. This CDR3 spans 15 amino acids. The CDR3 loop is CASSLAGDRIYEQYF. CDR3 bases: TGTGCCAGCAGCTTAGCGGGGGACAGAATCTACGAGCAGTACTTC. Variable domain in full (rest from reference TRBV7-2 and TRBJ2-7): GAGVSQSPSNKVTEKGKDVELRCDPISGHTALYWYRQSLGQGLEFLIYFQGNSAPDKSGLPSDRFSAERTGGSVSTLTIQRTQQEDSAVYLCASSLAGDRIYEQYFGPGTRLTVT.

This chain links TRBV10-3 with TRBJ2-2, with 9 bases that match TRBD1. V lost 10 bases and J lost 0; bases outside the gene matches: 12. The CDR3 spans 17 residues. From germline, CDR1 is ENHRY and CDR2 SYGVKD. For the CDR3, the DNA is TGTGCCACATCGGGAACAGGGGGCTACGCGAACACCGGGGAGCTGTTTTTT. Translation gives CATSGTGGYANTGELFF.

The chain joins TRBV6-1 to TRBJ1-2; no firm D call. Germline V CDR1 and CDR2: MNHNS, SASEGT. V lost 4 bases, J lost 4 bases, and 19 bases lay in between. The CDR3 is 16 amino acids. The CDR3 loop is CASSVVRGQEGYGYTF. CDR3 coding DNA: TGTGCCAGCAGTGTGGTTCGTGGGCAGGAAGGCTATGGCTACACCTTC.

V usage is TRBV7-8 and J usage is TRBJ1-5, with D possibly matching TRBD1 (6 bases). CDR3 size: 17 residues. In germline, CDR1 is SGHVS, CDR2 FQNEAQ. V was cut by 2 bases and J by 0 bases, with 14 bases left in between. The DNA for the CDR3 is TGTGCCAGCAGCTTAATAAAGCGGACAGATAGCAATCAGCCCCAGCATTTT. This codes for CASSLIKRTDSNQPQHF. The full variable domain, its missing parts supplied by reference TRBV7-8 and TRBJ1-5, is GAGVSQSPRYKVAKRGQDVALRCDPISGHVSLFWYQQALGQGPEFLTYFQNEAQLDKSGLPSDRFFAERPEGSVSTLKIQRTQQEDSAVYLCASSLIKRTDSNQPQHFGDGTRLSIL.

The V gene is TRBV4-1, the J gene TRBJ2-7; the match to TRBD2 covers 9 bases. Germline CDR1 MGHRA, CDR2 YSYEKL. V lost 4 bases and J lost 2; bases outside the gene matches: 3. The CDR3 contains 14 residues. This chain's CDR3 is CASSPREGTYEQYF. CDR3 DNA sequence: TGCGCCAGCAGCCCGCGGGAGGGTACCTACGAGCAGTACTTC.

The gene calls are TRBV5-1 and TRBJ2-1; D gene uncertain. CDR3 size: 11 residues. Trimming left V 0 bases short and J 8 bases short, with 3 bases between. Germline V gene data show CDR1 as SGHRS and CDR2 as YFSETQ. This chain's CDR3 is CASSLVDEQFF. CDR3 in DNA: TGCGCCAGCAGCTTGGTCGATGAGCAGTTCTTC.

The V gene is TRBV19, the J gene TRBJ2-3; 7 bases line up with TRBD2. With V trimmed by 7 bases and J by 2 bases, 9 bases remained unmatched. Germline-derived CDR1 and CDR2 are LNHDA and SQIVND (reference sequence). This CDR3 comprises 15 residues. CDR3: CASTPAGTNTDTQYF. The CDR3 DNA sequence: TGTGCCAGTACCCCCGCGGGGACTAACACAGATACGCAGTATTTT.

The rearrangement links TRBV2 to TRBJ1-1; 9 bases match TRBD1. Per the germline V gene, CDR1 is SNHLY and CDR2 is FYNNEI. V shed 6 bases, J shed 5 bases, and the junction held 7 bases outside the gene matches. This CDR3 comprises 14 residues. CDR3 in amino acids: CASRGQGRWTEAFF. Here the CDR3 DNA reads TGTGCCAGCAGGGGACAGGGTCGTTGGACTGAAGCTTTCTTT.

This clone has just one count. V usage is TRBV5-1 and J usage is TRBJ1-4, with 8 bases fitting TRBD1. The length of the CDR3 is 17 residues. Germline values: CDR1 SGHRS, CDR2 YFSETQ. After removal of 2 bases from V and 0 bases from J, the junction contained 6 bases not matched to a gene. The DNA of the CDR3 is TGCGCCAGCAGCTTCGGACAGGGCCCTACAACTAATGAAAAACTGTTTTTT. It translates to CASSFGQGPTTNEKLFF.

This rearrangement joins TRBV7-8 to TRBJ1-5; D is undetermined. Trimming shortened V by 3 bases and J by 0 bases, and 9 bases separated the two germline ends. This CDR3 comprises 15 residues. CDR1 is SGHVS and CDR2 is FQNEAQ in the germline V gene. The CDR3 DNA reads as TGTGCCAGCAGCTTGGGCGTTAATAGCAATCAGCCCCAGCATTTT. Its translation: CASSLGVNSNQPQHF.